Listed here are 32 T cell receptor beta chains from one sample, sequenced in a study of T cells after posttransplantation cyclophosphamide. Clones were sequenced by immunoSEQ multiplex PCR, and TCRdb holds only the in-frame ones, with some missing. The sample includes roughly 30,000 clones, about 91% of them seen just once. The naive gate required viable CD3+CD4+ or CD3+CD8+ cells with CCR7+CD45RA+CD45RO-CD95-CD27+CD28+ phenotype. The sample taken for sequencing was naive CD4+ T cells sorted from blood. Receptors were obtained from a young man in good health and a related stem cell transplant donor.

This chain uses TRBV15 with TRBJ2-1; D is perhaps TRBD1 (6 bases). Germline CDR1 is LNHNV and CDR2 is YYDKDF (reference sequence). V was clipped by 5 bases and J by 4 bases, with 12 bases between them. The CDR3 is 14 amino acids. The CDR3: CATSPRQDYNEQFF. The DNA of the CDR3 is TGTGCCACCAGCCCCCGACAGGATTACAATGAGCAGTTCTTC.

The J gene is TRBJ2-7, the V gene TRBV6-5; TRBD2 matches at 9 bases. Germline CDR1 and CDR2: MNHEY and SVGAGI. The CDR3 has 14 residues. With 4 bases clipped from V and 6 bases from J, the junction kept 7 bases outside the gene matches. CDR3: CASSSPAGGTEQYF. Here the CDR3 DNA reads TGTGCCAGCAGTTCCCCCGCGGGGGGGACCGAGCAGTACTTC.

The chain carries TRBV29-1 and TRBJ1-1, with no clear D. V lost 1 base, J lost 4 bases, and 10 bases lay in between. The V gene's germline CDR1 is SQVTM and CDR2 ANQGSEA. The CDR3 is 13 residues long. The CDR3 here is CSVEVRMGTEAFF. In nucleotides, the CDR3 is TGCAGCGTTGAAGTGAGGATGGGCACTGAAGCTTTCTTT.

The chain uses TRBV10-1 and TRBJ2-5, with 9 nucleotides matching TRBD2. Germline V lookup: CDR1 WNHNN, CDR2 SYGVQD (reference sequence). The J segment lost 4 bases and the V segment lost 0 bases, leaving 6 bases of the junction unmatched. The CDR3 is made up of 16 amino acids. DNA of the CDR3: TGCGCCAGCAGTGAGTCGGCGGGGGGGCGTGTAGAGACCCAGTACTTC. Residues: CASSESAGGRVETQYF.

The chain uses TRBV6-5 and TRBJ1-2; a weak D match, TRBD1 (5 bases). From germline, CDR1 is MNHEY and CDR2 SVGAGI. Between the trimmed V and J ends, which lost 2 bases and 3 bases, there was a span of 13 bases. The CDR3 runs to 15 residues. CDR3 in amino acids: CASSYHQGGDYGYTF. The CDR3 DNA is TGTGCCAGCAGTTACCACCAGGGCGGGGACTATGGCTACACCTTC.

The chain joins TRBV5-1 to TRBJ2-5; D is undetermined. Germline loops: CDR1 SGHRS, CDR2 YFSETQ. This CDR3 is built from 14 residues. V lost 0 bases and J 2 bases, leaving 8 bases between the germline ends. CDR3 nucleotide sequence: TGCGCCAGCAGCTTGGGGGCAGGTCAAGAGACCCAGTACTTC. This encodes CASSLGAGQETQYF.

V usage is TRBV12-5 and J usage is TRBJ2-7; no firm D call. V was cut by 4 bases and J by 4 bases, with 14 bases left in between. From germline, CDR1 is LGHNT and CDR2 FRNRAP. This CDR3 has 14 amino acids. The CDR3 coding sequence is TGTGCTAGTGGTTACCCCGGGTTGACTTACGAGCAGTACTTC. Translation gives CASGYPGLTYEQYF.

The V call is TRBV5-4, the J call TRBJ1-2, with 7 bases identical to TRBD1. The germline gives CDR1 SGHNT, CDR2 YYREEE (reference sequence). The V and J ends lost 0 bases and 9 bases, in that order; junction bases with no gene match: 11. The CDR3 extends over 15 amino acids. This CDR3 is CASSLELEGAPSYTF. In DNA, the CDR3 is TGTGCCAGCAGCTTGGAGTTGGAGGGGGCGCCGAGCTACACCTTC.

CDR3 loop: CASSQDWSGGARDTQYF. The CDR3 nucleotides are TGCGCCAGCAGCCAAGATTGGAGCGGGGGGGCGAGAGATACGCAGTATTTT. The chain couples TRBV4-1 to TRBJ2-3; the match to TRBD2 covers 10 bases. Germline CDR1 reads MGHRA; CDR2 reads YSYEKL. The CDR3 sequence is 17 residues long. V gave up 0 bases and J gave up 5 bases; unmatched junction bases: 8.

This chain uses TRBV6-5 with TRBJ1-2, with 7 bases identical to TRBD1. The germline V gene has CDR1 MNHEY and CDR2 SVGAGI. J lost 2 bases, V lost 3 bases, and 9 bases had no gene match. The CDR3 consists of 16 residues. The CDR3 protein is CASSYQQGIKNYGYTF. The CDR3 DNA follows: TGTGCCAGCAGTTATCAACAGGGGATCAAAAACTATGGCTACACCTTC.

This clone was seen once. The chain is built from TRBV21-1 and TRBJ1-4. TRBV21-1 is classified as a pseudogene. The CDR3 totals 15 residues. CDR3 in amino acids: CASSNRLGRKEKLFF. DNA of the CDR3: TGTGCCAGCAGCAATAGACTGGGGAGGAAGGAAAAACTGTTTTTT.

This chain joins TRBV19 and TRBJ2-2; weak D call: TRBD2 (5 bases). The V and J ends lost 5 bases and 0 bases respectively, with 13 bases between them. Germline-derived CDR1 and CDR2 are LNHDA and SQIVND (reference sequence). The CDR3 runs to 16 residues. This CDR3 is CASSPWTRPNTGELFF. The CDR3 DNA reads as TGTGCCAGTAGTCCGTGGACTCGCCCGAACACCGGGGAGCTGTTTTTT.

V gene TRBV5-1 combines with J gene TRBJ1-2, with D possibly TRBD1 on 6 matching bases. Trimming took 0 bases from V and 1 from J, leaving 10 bases between them. CDR1 is SGHRS and CDR2 is YFSETQ in the germline V gene. This CDR3 is built from 15 residues. The CDR3 DNA follows: TGCGCCAGCAGCTTGGACAGGGCCATTAACTATGGCTACACCTTC. Its translation is CASSLDRAINYGYTF.

The chain links TRBV29-1 to TRBJ2-5; D is perhaps TRBD1 (6 bases). Germline V gene lookup returns CDR1 SQVTM and CDR2 ANQGSEA. This CDR3 is 13 amino acids long. The V end lost 7 bases, the J end lost 2 bases, and 14 bases lay between the germline ends. The CDR3 DNA sequence: TGCAGCGGCTTTTCGACAGGTCAAGAGACCCAGTACTTC. The encoded protein is CSGFSTGQETQYF.

The rearrangement joins TRBV9 to TRBJ2-5, with a possible D match to TRBD2 (6 bases). Trimming pared 4 bases from V and 5 bases from J, leaving 15 bases between. Germline V gives CDR1 SGDLS, CDR2 YYNGEE. CDR3 size: 14 residues. The CDR3 DNA sequence: TGTGCCAGCAGCCCCCCGGGGGTTCGTGAGACCCAGTACTTC. Amino acid sequence: CASSPPGVRETQYF. Full variable domain (rest looked up from reference TRBV9 and TRBJ2-5): DSGVTQTPKHLITATGQRVTLRCSPRSGDLSVYWYQQSLDQGLQFLIQYYNGEERAKGNILERFSAQQFPDLHSELNLSSLELGDSALYFCASSPPGVRETQYFGPGTRLLVL.

This chain joins TRBV6-5 and TRBJ2-3; perhaps TRBD1 as D (6 bases). CDR3 length equals 14 residues. The germline V gene encodes CDR1 MNHEY and CDR2 SVGAGI. Trimming pared 5 bases from V and 6 bases from J, leaving 15 bases between. The CDR3 DNA reads as TGTGCCAGCAGTAGAGGGGTCCAGGGGGATACGCAGTATTTT. This codes for CASSRGVQGDTQYF.

The chain uses TRBV19 and TRBJ2-7, with D maybe TRBD1 (5 bases). Per the germline V gene, CDR1 is LNHDA and CDR2 is SQIVND (reference sequence). The ends were cut back, 4 bases at V and 1 base at J, with 11 bases in the middle. CDR3 length: 14 residues. Here the CDR3 DNA reads TGTGCCAGTAGTAAGGGCGCAGGGTCCTACGAGCAGTACTTC. Translation gives CASSKGAGSYEQYF.

The CDR3 reads CASSRGGLTSTDTQYF. DNA of the CDR3: TGCGCCAGCAGCCGAGGCGGTTTGACTAGCACAGATACGCAGTATTTT. The V call is TRBV5-1, the J call TRBJ2-3; D not resolved. The ends were cut back, 4 bases at V and 0 bases at J, with 15 bases in the middle. This CDR3 is built from 16 residues. The germline gives CDR1 SGHRS, CDR2 YFSETQ.

V and J are TRBV19 and TRBJ2-6; 9 bases agree with TRBD2. This CDR3 is built from 19 residues. The germline CDR1 and CDR2 sequences are LNHDA and SQIVND (reference sequence). Germline trimming cut 3 bases from V and 0 bases from J; bases unmatched to any gene: 9. CDR3 protein: CASSMMEASGVSGANVLTF. The CDR3 nucleotides are TGTGCCAGTAGTATGATGGAGGCTAGCGGGGTCTCTGGGGCCAACGTCCTGACTTTC.

The chain is built from TRBV19 and TRBJ2-3, with 14 bases lining up with TRBD2. The CDR3 spans 17 residues. Germline assignment: CDR1 LNHDA and CDR2 SQIVND (reference sequence). V was pared by 7 bases and J by 2 bases, with 8 bases of the junction left unmatched. The CDR3 protein is CASKGMGLAGVTDTQYF. CDR3 coding DNA: TGTGCCAGTAAGGGGATGGGACTAGCGGGGGTCACAGATACGCAGTATTTT.

The genes are TRBV5-1 and TRBJ1-2; D might be TRBD1 (6 bases). V lost 1 base and J 5 bases, leaving 6 bases between the germline ends. Germline CDR1 SGHRS, CDR2 YFSETQ. The CDR3 has 12 residues. The CDR3 region has the DNA TGCGCCAGCAGCTTGACAGGGTATGGCTACACCTTC. The encoded protein is CASSLTGYGYTF.

This clone was found a few times. The V call is TRBV6-1, the J call TRBJ1-5; 9 bases match TRBD1. Germline-derived CDR1 and CDR2 are MNHNS and SASEGT. The junction had 5 bases not matched to a gene; V was cut back by 5 bases and J by 6 bases. CDR3 size: 14 residues. The chain's CDR3 is CASSTTGGPQPQHF. The CDR3 nucleotides read TGTGCCAGCAGTACCACAGGGGGCCCTCAGCCCCAGCATTTT.

V and J are TRBV5-1 and TRBJ2-2; tentative D call: TRBD2 (7 bases). This CDR3 spans 15 amino acids. The germline gives CDR1 SGHRS, CDR2 YFSETQ. Trimming removed 4 bases from V and 6 bases from J, with 16 bases in between. The DNA of the CDR3 is TGCGCCAGCAGCCTCCTGGCGGGGGCTGCCGGGGAGCTGTTTTTT. Residues: CASSLLAGAAGELFF.

The rearrangement links TRBV6-5 to TRBJ2-2; D may be TRBD2 (5 bases). Trimming removed 10 bases at V and 6 bases at J, with 9 bases between. The germline CDR1 and CDR2 sequences are MNHEY and SVGAGI. The CDR3 totals 11 residues. In DNA form, the CDR3 reads TGTGCCACCAAGCGGTCCGGGGAGCTGTTTTTT. Translated, it gives CATKRSGELFF.

This chain connects TRBV23-1 to TRBJ2-1, with D maybe TRBD1 (6 bases). TRBV23-1 is marked as an open reading frame, function uncertain. Trimming took 4 bases from V and 10 from J, leaving 20 bases between them. This CDR3 is built from 15 residues. The DNA of the CDR3 is TGCGCCAGCAGTCGGTCGGACAGCATGACAAGGGAGCAGTTCTTC. Its protein is CASSRSDSMTREQFF.

The chain links TRBV9 to TRBJ2-7, with 8 bases identical to TRBD2. The germline gives CDR1 SGDLS, CDR2 YYNGEE. The V and J ends lost 0 bases and 4 bases, in that order; junction bases with no gene match: 6. The CDR3 sequence is 15 residues long. For the CDR3, the DNA is TGTGCCAGCAGCGTAGGAAATAGCGGGGTATACGAGCAGTACTTC. This codes for CASSVGNSGVYEQYF. The variable domain in full, with the rest retrieved from reference TRBV9 and TRBJ2-7, is DSGVTQTPKHLITATGQRVTLRCSPRSGDLSVYWYQQSLDQGLQFLIQYYNGEERAKGNILERFSAQQFPDLHSELNLSSLELGDSALYFCASSVGNSGVYEQYFGPGTRLTVT.

V usage is TRBV15 and J usage is TRBJ1-2; D is undetermined. V lost 5 bases to trimming and J lost 8 bases, with 15 bases between them. CDR1 LNHNV and CDR2 YYDKDF come from the germline V gene (reference sequence). CDR3 length: 13 amino acids. The CDR3 protein is CATSRWEREGYTF. The CDR3 coding sequence is TGTGCCACCAGCCGTTGGGAGAGGGAGGGCTACACCTTC. The entire variable domain, with the rest obtained from reference TRBV15 and TRBJ1-2, is as follows: DAMVIQNPRYQVTQFGKPVTLSCSQTLNHNVMYWYQQKSSQAPKLLFHYYDKDFNNEADTPDNFQSRRPNTSFCFLDIRSPGLGDTAMYLCATSRWEREGYTFGSGTRLTVV.

The chain is built from TRBV5-4 and TRBJ2-3; 7 bases map to TRBD2. V trimming: 4 bases; J trimming: 3 bases; junction bases outside the gene matches: 11. The V gene's germline CDR1 is SGHNT and CDR2 YYREEE (reference sequence). This CDR3 region has 16 residues. In nucleotides, the CDR3 is TGTGCCAGCAGCGTAGCCACGGGGGGTTATACAGATACGCAGTATTTT. Encoded protein: CASSVATGGYTDTQYF.

This clone came up once. V gene TRBV27 combines with J gene TRBJ1-4; 7 bases match TRBD1. Trimming at V came to 5 bases and at J to 0 bases, leaving 3 bases not matched to a gene. The CDR3 runs to 15 residues. Germline assignment: CDR1 MNHEY and CDR2 SMNVEV (reference sequence). The chain's CDR3 is CASSRTGATNEKLFF. CDR3 bases: TGTGCCAGCAGTAGGACAGGCGCAACTAATGAAAAACTGTTTTTT.

This clone was observed a handful of times. The rearrangement uses TRBV7-7 and TRBJ2-2, with D perhaps matching TRBD2 (6 bases). Trimming left V 2 bases short and J 4 bases short, with 11 bases between. CDR1 and CDR2 from the germline V gene are SSHAT and FNYEAQ (reference sequence). The CDR3 runs to 15 residues. CDR3 region: CASSLIDGSTGELFF. DNA for the CDR3: TGTGCCAGCAGCTTAATCGACGGGAGCACCGGGGAGCTGTTTTTT.

The rearrangement joins TRBV5-6 to TRBJ1-6; 7 bases are a match to TRBD1. There are 16 residues in the CDR3. Germline CDR1 is SGHDT and CDR2 is YYEEEE. The J segment lost 5 bases and the V segment lost 2 bases, leaving 7 bases of the junction unmatched. The CDR3 sequence: CASSFRTGTDNSPLHF. The CDR3 nucleotides read TGTGCCAGCAGCTTCCGGACCGGGACAGATAATTCACCCCTCCACTTT.

V is TRBV5-1 and J is TRBJ2-2; no definite D call. Germline assignment: CDR1 SGHRS and CDR2 YFSETQ. The V and J ends lost 1 base and 0 bases respectively, with 4 bases between them. The CDR3 is 14 residues long. The CDR3: CASSLSPNTGELFF. In DNA form, the CDR3 reads TGCGCCAGCAGCTTGTCTCCGAACACCGGGGAGCTGTTTTTT.